This note documents a single T cell receptor beta chain sequence. There is no known antigen for this receptor. Base quality data are lacking; no much larger clone is found one base away. The iRepertoire nested amplicon-rescue multiplex PCR (arm-PCR) platform was used to amplify TCR alpha and beta CDR3 regions from RNA. The input for one-step reverse transcription and amplification was roughly 85-400 ng of tissue mRNA or PBMC total RNA. Following bead purification, Illumina adapters were added by a secondary multiplex PCR, and the libraries were gel-purified between 200 and 400 bp. Demultiplexing relied on internal 6-nucleotide barcodes carried by the libraries. Sequencing of libraries was performed on an Illumina MiSeq with 2x220 or 2x250 nucleotide paired-end reads. The paper's data handling went like this. Paired reads were merged using FLASH 1.2.11 and aligned with BWA-MEM to the GRCh37 human genome, and TRA and TRB reads were then extracted. For V and J assignment, an IMGT-derived reference of cassette sequences and CDR3 motifs that included pseudogenes was used. Reads were translated in three frames, and productive CDR3s were defined by a C…FGXG motif without stop codons. Unique combinations of V-J cassette pair and CDR3 amino acid sequence were defined as clonotypes. Reads were filtered by Hamming distance, thresholded by each sample's sequence error rate in mapped regions. The raw public reads went through TCRdb reprocessing: fastp at Q25, MiXCR clone calling, in-frame beta chains kept. For every CDR3 protein sequence, its rows merge into one entry that carries the most common genes and DNA. It is TCRdb's table, rather than the study itself, that gives the V and J calls and clone size. The table for this sample lists fewer than 500,000 distinct CDR3 sequences; 35% to 45% of them were counted only once. The ten largest clones represent about 12% of the sample.

This entry belongs to a study of glioma-infiltrating T cells (dated by TCRdb to about 2016). Looking at the study overall: Low-grade gliomas were WHO grade II oligodendrogliomas or astrocytomas, and glioblastomas were WHO grade IV tumors sampled at initial rather than recurrent diagnosis. Before surgery, glioma patients were given dexamethasone for six or fewer days. Sequencing coverage of roughly 4- to 10-fold of roughly one million peripheral T cells was targeted for blood libraries. TCR alpha- and beta-chain repertoires were sequenced from glioma tissue, non-neoplastic brain tissue and matched peripheral blood mononuclear cells. To gauge divergence between tissue and blood T-cell populations, every tissue-infiltrating repertoire was compared against the peripheral blood repertoire from the same patient. Three low-grade glioma patients, seven to nine primary glioblastoma patients, and three non-glioma patients who contributed non-neoplastic brain tissue made up the paired cohort. The study at large found these results: VJ-independent divergence between tissue and blood was lower than expected in non-neoplastic patients but higher than expected in all gliomas, particularly low-grade gliomas. Group comparisons rested on small numbers: three non-neoplastic, three low-grade glioma and about 8 glioblastoma patients. Patients with low tissue-blood divergence were marked by a signature set of shared blood CDR3 motifs, and this signature set was depleted in highly divergent patients. Very few CDR3 sequences were found to be shared between tissue and blood, and this scarcity was attributed to high CDR3 diversity and limited sampling.

Immediately after resection, surgical brain or tumor specimens were cryofrozen in liquid nitrogen, with peripheral blood cells collected concurrently. CDR1 MDHEN and CDR2 SYDVKM were looked up in the germline V gene. V drops 3 bases and J drops 6 bases, leaving 12 bases in between. The CDR3 starts with the cysteine, ends with the phenylalanine, and has 14 residues. The retained sequence is limited to the CDR3, 42 bases, with the frame set at the first base. Sequenced sample: glioma tissue, nonneoplastic brain tissue, or PBMCs (not recorded which). The chain couples TRBV28 to TRBJ2-1, with no confidently assigned D gene. This clonotype was sampled from a human donor with low-grade glioma or glioblastoma, undergoing nonglioma brain surgery, or in good health (not recorded which). The DNA sequence is given as TGTGCCAGCAGTTTTCTCGGGCTGAGCAATGAGCAGTTCTTC. The translation is CASSFLGLSNEQFF.